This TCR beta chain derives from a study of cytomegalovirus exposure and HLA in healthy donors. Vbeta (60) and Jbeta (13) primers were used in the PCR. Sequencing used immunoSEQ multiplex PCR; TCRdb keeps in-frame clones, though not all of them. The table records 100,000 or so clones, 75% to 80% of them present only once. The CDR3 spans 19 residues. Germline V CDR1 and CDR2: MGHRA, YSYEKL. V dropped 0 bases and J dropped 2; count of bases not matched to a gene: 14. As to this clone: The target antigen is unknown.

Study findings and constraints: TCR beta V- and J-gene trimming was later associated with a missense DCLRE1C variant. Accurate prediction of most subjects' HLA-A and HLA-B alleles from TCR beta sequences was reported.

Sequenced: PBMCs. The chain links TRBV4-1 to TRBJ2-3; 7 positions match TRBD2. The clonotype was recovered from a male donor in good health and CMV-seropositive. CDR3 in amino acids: CASSQESQRASGYTDTQYF. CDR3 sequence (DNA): TGCGCCAGCAGCCAAGAATCTCAGAGAGCTAGCGGTTACACAGATACGCAGTATTTT.